This TCR beta chain comes out of a study of early T cells in non-severe SARS-CoV-2 infection. Study-wide context: Unsorted whole-blood RNA was sequenced in bulk, leaving chains unpaired.

TCRdb fed the 5' RACE reads into MiXCR, producing one record per CDR3 protein. Seen here are 100,000 to 120,000 distinct CDR3 sequences, approximately 12% observed once, and the top ten hold 3% to 4.5%. The CDR3 totals 15 residues. Trimming left V 6 bases short and J 6 bases short, with 19 bases between. The V gene's germline CDR1 is SGHRS and CDR2 YFSETQ. Study findings and constraints: Private and CD4 specificities were missed by VDJdb matching, skewed to anti-spike CD8.

This clonotype was counted only a few times. Its antigen is as yet unknown. Here the sequenced sample was whole blood, taken at baseline. The chain employs TRBV5-1 and TRBJ2-1, with D unclear. This receptor was taken from an adult who was a healthcare worker with PCR-confirmed SARS-CoV-2 infection or an uninfected control (not recorded which). As DNA, the CDR3 is TGCGCCAGCACAATTTCGGGCCCGGCGGTCAATGAGCAGTTCTTC. Amino acids: CASTISGPAVNEQFF. Drawing the rest from reference TRBV5-1 and TRBJ2-1, the complete variable domain is KAGVTQTPRYLIKTRGQQVTLSCSPISGHRSVSWYQQTPGQGLQFLFEYFSETQRNKGNFPGRFSGRQFSNSRSEMNVSTLELGDSALYLCASTISGPAVNEQFFGPGTRLTVL.